The clone carrying this T cell receptor beta chain occurred many times. The data were taken from a study of T cells in Graves' hyperthyroidism and ophthalmopathy. Trimming took 0 bases from V and 0 from J, leaving 9 bases between them. Germline V lookup: CDR1 MNHEY, CDR2 SMNVEV (reference sequence). CDR3 length: 15 amino acids. What was amplified from RNA transcripts were TCR beta CDR3 regions. The TCR CDR3 first-round RT-PCR relied on the HTBI primer set. TCRdb passed the multiplex PCR reads through MiXCR, listing each CDR3 protein once. The table includes hundreds of thousands of distinct CDR3 sequences, approximately 14% detected once.

The chain recombines TRBV27 with TRBJ2-7, with D unclear. This TCR derives from a man aged 18 to 35 with Graves' ophthalmopathy. Sequenced material: blood. CDR3 protein: CASSLSAASSYEQYF. CDR3 coding DNA: TGTGCCAGCAGTTTATCCGCAGCGAGCTCCTACGAGCAGTACTTC.